Ten or more counts support the clone carrying this T cell receptor beta chain. This entry comes from a study of T cells in Graves' hyperthyroidism and ophthalmopathy. The investigators amplified TCR beta CDR3 regions from RNA transcripts. HTBI primers were employed in a first-round RT-PCR of the TCR CDR3. TCRdb re-analysed the multiplex PCR reads in MiXCR, keeping a single row per CDR3 protein. The sample holds hundreds of thousands of distinct CDR3 sequences, less than 15% seen once. Sequencing input: blood. The TCR originated in a woman younger than 30 with Graves' hyperthyroidism.

The CDR3 sequence: CASSIAGLGYNEQFF. CDR3 bases: TGTGCCAGTAGTATCGCGGGATTGGGTTACAATGAGCAGTTCTTC. The chain employs TRBV19 and TRBJ2-1, with D possibly TRBD2 on 6 matching bases. The CDR3 extends over 15 amino acids. Per the germline V gene, CDR1 is LNHDA and CDR2 is SQIVND (reference sequence). The V end was cut by 3 bases, the J end by 4 bases, with 13 bases between.